Listed below are T cell receptor beta chains from one sample, sequenced in a study of CD8+ T cells in alopecia areata. Here immunoSEQ multiplex PCR was the method, and the copy in TCRdb shows in-frame clones only, minus some. The sample yields 70,000 or so clones, roughly 60% seen once. Sequenced here: CD8+ T cells sorted from blood, sampled at week 0. These receptors came from a human donor with alopecia areata. Each CDR3 is given without its conserved first and last residue.

CDR3: ASRDMGQRGTPTYEQY
V: TRBV2
J: TRBJ2-7

CDR3: ASSFSLRIAGGQFEQY
V: TRBV7-2
J: TRBJ2-7

CDR3: ASSLRGADGELF
V: TRBV7-6
J: TRBJ2-2

CDR3: ASSYGTGANTGELF
V: TRBV6-5
J: TRBJ2-2

CDR3: SSAGDQETQY
V: TRBV29-1
J: TRBJ2-5

CDR3: ASSLGPQLITDTQY
V: TRBV4-1
J: TRBJ2-3

CDR3: ASGTGGHEQY
V: TRBV27
J: TRBJ2-7

CDR3: ASSLEAERYTGELF
V: TRBV5-1
J: TRBJ2-2

CDR3: ASSLFGSGTDTQY
V: TRBV5-1
J: TRBJ2-3

CDR3: ASSSTGSSYNEQF
V: TRBV5-1
J: TRBJ2-1

CDR3: ASSARGLGGDEQF
V: TRBV7-9
J: TRBJ2-1

CDR3: ASSPDGLAGPGETQY
V: TRBV28
J: TRBJ2-5

CDR3: ASSPQGTEQF
V: TRBV19
J: TRBJ2-1

CDR3: ASSQSRQGNSPLH
V: TRBV4-2
J: TRBJ1-6

CDR3: ASSHWSSYNEQF
V: TRBV7-3
J: TRBJ2-1

CDR3: ASSSRDRYNEQF
V: TRBV9
J: TRBJ2-1

CDR3: ASSLDQGLAKNIQY
V: TRBV7-9
J: TRBJ2-4

CDR3: ASSFFQGGTEAF
V: TRBV28
J: TRBJ1-1

CDR3: ASSVEWTGTDTQY
V: TRBV9
J: TRBJ2-3

CDR3: ASSQDDWRTNSPLH
V: TRBV4-3
J: TRBJ1-6

CDR3: ASSLCSNQPQH
V: TRBV27
J: TRBJ1-5

CDR3: ASSQGRHGYT
V: TRBV14
J: TRBJ1-2

CDR3: ATSRESRVQETQY
V: TRBV15
J: TRBJ2-5

CDR3: ASSSGFEQF
V: TRBV27
J: TRBJ2-1

CDR3: ASTGLAGGEQY
V: TRBV9
J: TRBJ2-7

CDR3: ASSSDRAKQPQH
V: TRBV27
J: TRBJ1-5

CDR3: SAPGQGYRPETQY
V: TRBV29-1
J: TRBJ2-5

CDR3: ATSRDATGAGYEQY
V: TRBV15
J: TRBJ2-7

CDR3: ASSYSRPSSYEQY
V: TRBV6-6
J: TRBJ2-7

CDR3: ASSYSRDSSYEQY
V: TRBV27
J: TRBJ2-7